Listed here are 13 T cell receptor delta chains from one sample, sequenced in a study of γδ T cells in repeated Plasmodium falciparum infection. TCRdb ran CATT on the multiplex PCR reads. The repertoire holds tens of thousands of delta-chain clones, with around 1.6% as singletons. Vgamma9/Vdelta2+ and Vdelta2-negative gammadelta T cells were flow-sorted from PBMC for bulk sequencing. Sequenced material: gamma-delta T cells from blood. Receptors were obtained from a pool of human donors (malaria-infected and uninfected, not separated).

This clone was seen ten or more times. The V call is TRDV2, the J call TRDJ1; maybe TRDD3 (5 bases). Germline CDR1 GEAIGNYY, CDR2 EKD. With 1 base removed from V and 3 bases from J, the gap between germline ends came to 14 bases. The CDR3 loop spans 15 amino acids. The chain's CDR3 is CACDTGGPRPDKLIF. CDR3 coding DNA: TGTGCCTGTGACACGGGGGGTCCGAGACCCGATAAACTCATCTTT.

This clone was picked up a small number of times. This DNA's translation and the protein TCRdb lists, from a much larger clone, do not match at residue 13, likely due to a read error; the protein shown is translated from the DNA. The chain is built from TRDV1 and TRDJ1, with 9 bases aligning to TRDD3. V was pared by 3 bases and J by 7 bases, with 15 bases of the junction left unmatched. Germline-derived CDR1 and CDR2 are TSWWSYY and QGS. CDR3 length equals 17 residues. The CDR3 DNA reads TGTGCTCTTGGGGAGCTACGTGCTGGGGGATTAAGAGGTAAACTCATCTTT. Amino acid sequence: CALGELRAGGLRGKLIF.

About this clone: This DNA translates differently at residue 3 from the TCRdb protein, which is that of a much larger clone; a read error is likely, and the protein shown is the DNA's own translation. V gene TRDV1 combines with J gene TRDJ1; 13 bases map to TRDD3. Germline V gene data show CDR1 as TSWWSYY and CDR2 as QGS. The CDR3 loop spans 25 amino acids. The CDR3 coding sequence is TGTGCTCATGGGGAAATTTCGGCTCCCTCTCGGGCCCCGTACTGGGGGATACGGGTTACAATAGGACTCATCTTT. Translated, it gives CAHGEISAPSRAPYWGIRVTIGLIF.

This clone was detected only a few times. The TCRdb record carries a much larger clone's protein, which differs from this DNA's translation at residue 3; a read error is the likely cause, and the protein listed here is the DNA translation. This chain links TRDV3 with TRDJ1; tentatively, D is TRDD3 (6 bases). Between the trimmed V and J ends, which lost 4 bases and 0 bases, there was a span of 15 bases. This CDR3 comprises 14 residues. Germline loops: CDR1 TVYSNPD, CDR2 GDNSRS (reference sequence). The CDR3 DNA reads TGTGCCTCTGGGGTCATTGGGTACACCGATAAACTCATCTTT. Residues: CASGVIGYTDKLIF.

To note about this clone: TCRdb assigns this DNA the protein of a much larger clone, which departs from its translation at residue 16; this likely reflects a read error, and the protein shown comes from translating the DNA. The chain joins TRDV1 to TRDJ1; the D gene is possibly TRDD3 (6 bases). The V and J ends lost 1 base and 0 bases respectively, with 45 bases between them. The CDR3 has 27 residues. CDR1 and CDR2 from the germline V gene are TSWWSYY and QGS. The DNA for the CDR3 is TGTGCTCTTGGGGAACATAGTACCCCCCGTCCCGTTTACTGGGAGTTACCCACGCGGGATTACACCGATAAACTCATCTTT. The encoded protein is CALGEHSTPRPVYWELPTRDYTDKLIF.

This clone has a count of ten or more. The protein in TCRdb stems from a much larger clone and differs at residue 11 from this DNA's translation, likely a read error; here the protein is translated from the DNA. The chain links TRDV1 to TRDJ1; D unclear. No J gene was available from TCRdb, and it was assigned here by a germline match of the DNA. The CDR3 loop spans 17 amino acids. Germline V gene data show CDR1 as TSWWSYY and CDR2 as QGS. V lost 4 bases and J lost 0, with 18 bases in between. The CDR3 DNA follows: TGTGCTCTTGGGGGCTGGCGGCAGTTGGTTCACACCGATAAACTCATCTTT. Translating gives CALGGWRQLVHTDKLIF.

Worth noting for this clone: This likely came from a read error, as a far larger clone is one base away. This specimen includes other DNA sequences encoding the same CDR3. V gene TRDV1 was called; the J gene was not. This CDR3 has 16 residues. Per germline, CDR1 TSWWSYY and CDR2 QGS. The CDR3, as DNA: TGTGCTCTTGGGGAAAATTTCGGGCTGAGATTCAATAAGCTCATCTTT. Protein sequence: CALGENFGLRFNKLIF.

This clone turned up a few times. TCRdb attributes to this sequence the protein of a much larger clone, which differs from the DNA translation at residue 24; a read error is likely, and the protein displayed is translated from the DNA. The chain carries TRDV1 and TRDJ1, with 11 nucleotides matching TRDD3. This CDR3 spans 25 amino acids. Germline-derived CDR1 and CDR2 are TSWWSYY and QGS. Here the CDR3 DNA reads TGTGCTCTTGGGGACCACTGGCCTTCCAGATGCAACTCTGGGGGATACAAGTGGTACACCGATAAACTCACCTTT. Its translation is CALGDHWPSRCNSGGYKWYTDKLTF.

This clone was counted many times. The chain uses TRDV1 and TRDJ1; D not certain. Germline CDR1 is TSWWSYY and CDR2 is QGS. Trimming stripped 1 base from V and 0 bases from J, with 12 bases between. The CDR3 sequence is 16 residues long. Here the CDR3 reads CALGERLFSYTDKLIF. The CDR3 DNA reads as TGTGCTCTTGGGGAACGCCTTTTTTCGTACACCGATAAACTCATCTTT.

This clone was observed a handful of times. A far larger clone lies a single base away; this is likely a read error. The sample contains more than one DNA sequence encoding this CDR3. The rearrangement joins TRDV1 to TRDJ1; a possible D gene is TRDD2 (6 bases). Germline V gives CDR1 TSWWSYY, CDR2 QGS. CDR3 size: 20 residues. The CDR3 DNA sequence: TGTGCTCTTGGGGACCGTGACCTTCCCCGTCTACTTTTACTCACCGATAAACTCATCTTC. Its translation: CALGDRDLPRLLLLTDKLIF.

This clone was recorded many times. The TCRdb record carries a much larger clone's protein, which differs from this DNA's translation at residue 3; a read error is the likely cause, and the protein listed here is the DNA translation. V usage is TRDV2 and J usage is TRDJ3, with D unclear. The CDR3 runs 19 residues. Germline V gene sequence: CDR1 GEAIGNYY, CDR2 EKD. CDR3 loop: CARDAVRTLSSWDTRQMFF. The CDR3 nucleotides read TGTGCCCGTGACGCCGTGCGGACTTTAAGCTCCTGGGACACCCGACAGATGTTTTTC.

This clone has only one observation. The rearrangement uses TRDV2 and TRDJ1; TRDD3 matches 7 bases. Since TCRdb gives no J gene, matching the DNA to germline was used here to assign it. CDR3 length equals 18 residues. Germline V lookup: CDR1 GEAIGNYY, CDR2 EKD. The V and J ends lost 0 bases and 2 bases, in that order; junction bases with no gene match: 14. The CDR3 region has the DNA TGTGCCTGTGACACCGTCTGGCTGGGGGGGTACCAAACCGATAAACTCATCTTT. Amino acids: CACDTVWLGGYQTDKLIF.

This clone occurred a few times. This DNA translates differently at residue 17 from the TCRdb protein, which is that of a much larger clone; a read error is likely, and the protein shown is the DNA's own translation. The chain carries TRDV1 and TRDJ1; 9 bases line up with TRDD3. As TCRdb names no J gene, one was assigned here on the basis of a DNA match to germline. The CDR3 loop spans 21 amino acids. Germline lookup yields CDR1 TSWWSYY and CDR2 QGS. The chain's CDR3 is CALGTHYLLGDAPQHTGKLIF. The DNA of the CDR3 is TGTGCTCTTGGGACGCATTATCTGCTGGGGGATGCCCCTCAGCACACCGGTAAACTCATCTTT.